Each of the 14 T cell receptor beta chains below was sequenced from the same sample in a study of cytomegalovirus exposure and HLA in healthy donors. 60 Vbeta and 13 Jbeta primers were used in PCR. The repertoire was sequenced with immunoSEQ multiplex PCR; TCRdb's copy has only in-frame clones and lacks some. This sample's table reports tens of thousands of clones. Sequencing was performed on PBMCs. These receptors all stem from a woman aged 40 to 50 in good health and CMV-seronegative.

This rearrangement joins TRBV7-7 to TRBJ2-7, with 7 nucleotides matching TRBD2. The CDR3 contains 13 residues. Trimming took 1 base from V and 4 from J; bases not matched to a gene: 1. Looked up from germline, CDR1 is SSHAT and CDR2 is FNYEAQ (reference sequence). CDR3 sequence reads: CASSLEAGYEQYF. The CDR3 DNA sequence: TGTGCCAGCAGCTTAGAAGCGGGGTACGAGCAGTACTTC.

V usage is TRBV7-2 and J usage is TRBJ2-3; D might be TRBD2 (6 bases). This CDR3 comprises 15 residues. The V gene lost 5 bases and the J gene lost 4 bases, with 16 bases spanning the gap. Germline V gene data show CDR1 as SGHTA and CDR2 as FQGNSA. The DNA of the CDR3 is TGTGCCAGCAGCGCGGGGTACTCGGGCCCAGATACGCAGTATTTT. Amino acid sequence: CASSAGYSGPDTQYF.

CDR3 amino acids: CASSEERGNTYEQYF. The CDR3 DNA reads TGTGCCAGCAGTGAAGAAAGGGGGAACACCTACGAGCAGTACTTC. V usage is TRBV6-1 and J usage is TRBJ2-7; perhaps TRBD1 as D (6 bases). Germline loops: CDR1 MNHNS, CDR2 SASEGT. Deletions cut 1 base from V and 2 bases from J, with 12 bases between. CDR3 length: 15 amino acids.

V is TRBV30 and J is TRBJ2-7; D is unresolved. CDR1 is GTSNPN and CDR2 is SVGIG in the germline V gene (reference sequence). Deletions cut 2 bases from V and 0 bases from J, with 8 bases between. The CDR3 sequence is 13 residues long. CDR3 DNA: TGTGCCTGGAGTCGAAAGCCCTCCTACGAGCAGTACTTC. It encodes CAWSRKPSYEQYF.

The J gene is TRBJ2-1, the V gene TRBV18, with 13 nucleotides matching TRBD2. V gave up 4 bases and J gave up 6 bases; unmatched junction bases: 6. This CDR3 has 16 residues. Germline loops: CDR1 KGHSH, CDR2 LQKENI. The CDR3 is CASSRLAGGSANEQFF. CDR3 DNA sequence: TGTGCCAGCTCACGACTAGCGGGAGGATCCGCCAATGAGCAGTTCTTC.

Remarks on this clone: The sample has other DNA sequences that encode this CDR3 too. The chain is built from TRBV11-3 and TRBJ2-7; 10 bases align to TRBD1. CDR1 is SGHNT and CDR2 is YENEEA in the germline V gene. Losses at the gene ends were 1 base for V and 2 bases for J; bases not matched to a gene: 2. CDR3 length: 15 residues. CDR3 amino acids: CASSLGGTGAYEQYF. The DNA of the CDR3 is TGTGCCAGCAGCTTAGGGGGGACAGGGGCCTACGAGCAGTACTTC.

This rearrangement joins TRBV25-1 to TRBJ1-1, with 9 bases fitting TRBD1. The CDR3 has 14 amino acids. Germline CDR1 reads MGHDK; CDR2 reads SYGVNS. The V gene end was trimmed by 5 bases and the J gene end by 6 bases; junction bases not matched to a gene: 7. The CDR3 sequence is CASSRTGARAEAFF. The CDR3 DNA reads TGTGCCAGCAGTCGGACAGGGGCGCGGGCTGAAGCTTTCTTT.

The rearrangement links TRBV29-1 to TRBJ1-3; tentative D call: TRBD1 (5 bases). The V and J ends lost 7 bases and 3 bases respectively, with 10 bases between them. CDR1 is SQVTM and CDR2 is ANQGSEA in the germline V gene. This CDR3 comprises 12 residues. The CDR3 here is CSAGQVGNTIYF. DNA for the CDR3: TGCAGCGCAGGGCAGGTTGGAAACACCATATATTTT.

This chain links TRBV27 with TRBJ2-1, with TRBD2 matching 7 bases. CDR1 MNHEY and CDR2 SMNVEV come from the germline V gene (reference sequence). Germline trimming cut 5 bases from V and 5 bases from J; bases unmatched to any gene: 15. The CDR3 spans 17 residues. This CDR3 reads CASSTFISAGLNNEQFF. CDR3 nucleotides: TGTGCCAGCAGTACCTTCATTTCAGCGGGATTGAACAATGAGCAGTTCTTC.

CDR3 DNA sequence: TGTGCCAGCAGCGCCTCTCTGCAGAAATACGAGCAGTACTTC. This codes for CASSASLQKYEQYF. This chain connects TRBV5-5 to TRBJ2-7; D uncertain. The CDR3 is 14 residues long. Germline CDR1 is SGHKS and CDR2 is YYEKEE (reference sequence). Trimming took 4 bases from V and 4 from J, leaving 15 bases between them.

CDR3 in DNA: TGCGCCAGCAGCTTGGCTCTAGCGGGTAACACCGGGGAGCTGTTTTTT. Translation gives CASSLALAGNTGELFF. This chain links TRBV5-1 with TRBJ2-2; 8 positions agree with TRBD2. The J segment lost 2 bases and the V segment lost 0 bases, leaving 3 bases of the junction unmatched. The CDR3 covers 16 residues. Looked up from germline, CDR1 is SGHRS and CDR2 is YFSETQ.

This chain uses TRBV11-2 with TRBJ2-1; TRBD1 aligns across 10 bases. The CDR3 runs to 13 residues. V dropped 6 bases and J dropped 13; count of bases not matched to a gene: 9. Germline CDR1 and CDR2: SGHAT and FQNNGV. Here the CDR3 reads CASRSTGGVVQFF. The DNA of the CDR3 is TGTGCCAGCAGGTCGACAGGGGGCGTGGTACAGTTCTTC.

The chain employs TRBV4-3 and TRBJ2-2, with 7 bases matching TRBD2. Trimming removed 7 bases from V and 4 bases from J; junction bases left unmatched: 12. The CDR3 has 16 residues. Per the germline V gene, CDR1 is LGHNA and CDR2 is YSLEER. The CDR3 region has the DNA TGCGCCAGCAAAGGATTAGCGGGTATAGGCACCGGGGAGCTGTTTTTT. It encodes CASKGLAGIGTGELFF.

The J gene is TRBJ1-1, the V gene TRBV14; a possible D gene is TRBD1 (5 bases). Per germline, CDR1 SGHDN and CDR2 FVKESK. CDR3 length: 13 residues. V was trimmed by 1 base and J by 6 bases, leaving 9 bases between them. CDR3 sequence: CASSQVTGAEAFF. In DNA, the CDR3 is TGTGCCAGCAGCCAAGTGACGGGGGCTGAAGCTTTCTTT.